This T cell receptor beta chain was sequenced during a study of T cell responses to AZD1222 COVID-19 vaccine. The study's findings and limits: Increased Spike-specific TCR breadth and depth were observed after two AZD1222 doses. Sampling captured repertoires only after the peak T cell response. Spike was spanned by vaccine-associated CD4 TCRs, with dominance at 160-218 and 743-854. A mostly white British donor set with more females was recruited, and clonal diversity was possibly underestimated.

Clones were read by immunoSEQ multiplex PCR, and TCRdb kept only the in-frame ones, dropping some. The sample gives roughly 200,000 clones, 85% to 95% of which show up once; about 1% is in the top ten. As for this clone: Its matching antigen is unknown.

This CDR3 has 15 amino acids. Germline V gene lookup returns CDR1 SGHAT and CDR2 FQNNGV. Trimming took off 3 bases at V and 6 bases at J, with 17 bases between the two ends. Material: peripheral blood, obtained on day 0 of MenACWY control vaccination. V usage is TRBV11-2 and J usage is TRBJ1-1; tentative D call: TRBD1 (6 bases). The origin of this receptor is an adult in good health. The CDR3 here is CASSLSTHQGSEAFF. CDR3 sequence (DNA): TGTGCCAGCAGCTTGTCGACCCATCAGGGGTCTGAAGCTTTCTTT.